This is a list of T cell receptor beta chains from one sample in a study of shared clonotypes between healthy human individuals. Clones were sequenced by immunoSEQ multiplex PCR, and TCRdb holds only the in-frame ones, with some missing. The profile shows approximately 500,000 clones, around 79% of them singletons. Sequenced material: PBMCs. Receptors were obtained from a woman between 40 and 50 years old in good health. Some clones in this sample may be carry-over from other donors' samples. The CDR3 runs from the conserved cysteine through the conserved F or W. Clone size is given for some rows only: seen once, a few or many times, or a class if the clone is expanded.

V gene	clone size	J gene	CDR3 protein
TRBV6-1	-	TRBJ1-2	CASSEANGARGYTF
TRBV15	many	TRBJ1-1	CATSRGTGYFTEAFF
TRBV9	many	TRBJ2-3	CASSVDPYLAGSTDTQYF
TRBV5-6	-	TRBJ2-1	CASSLSIAGFREFF
TRBV10-1	-	TRBJ2-7	CAGTGTVGGYEQYF
TRBV28	few	TRBJ1-2	CASSPLTGEFGYTF
TRBV5-1	-	TRBJ2-5	CASGHGQGSGETQYF
TRBV7-3	-	TRBJ1-6	CASSRLGEGASPLHF
TRBV5-1	-	TRBJ2-3	CASSLDTDTQYF
TRBV28	-	TRBJ2-3	CASCLADTSTDTQYF
TRBV20-1	-	TRBJ2-7	CSARGAREQYF
TRBV15	-	TRBJ1-1	CATSRDEGPGTEAFF
TRBV5-4	-	TRBJ2-7	CASSLDSREQYF
TRBV28	-	TRBJ1-5	CASMETGVGRPQHF
TRBV14	once	TRBJ2-5	CASSQDSRRETQYF
TRBV9	-	TRBJ2-6	CASSAGTGGSGANVLTF
TRBV29-1	-	TRBJ1-3	CSVGVGNTIYF
TRBV28	-	TRBJ1-6	CASRLSDSPLHF
TRBV29-1	-	TRBJ2-3	CSGFGEGGSTDTQYF
TRBV21-1	-	TRBJ2-2	CASSNGDRVAGELFF
TRBV19	-	TRBJ2-5	CASGQHPRTLEETQYF
TRBV28	-	TRBJ1-3	CASRGEGSGNTIYF
TRBV5-1	-	TRBJ2-3	CASSFRGLAGAEPSTDTQYF
TRBV7-9	once	TRBJ1-2	CASSSTTGIDYGYTF
TRBV27	-	TRBJ2-1	CASSLWPSSVGNEQFF
TRBV29-1	-	TRBJ2-1	CSVEGLANEQFF
TRBV6-6	-	TRBJ2-7	CASSYNRQGTEQYF
TRBV2	-	TRBJ2-1	CASRFRSGIPNEQFF
TRBV2	-	TRBJ2-1	CASSELNNEQFF
TRBV7-3	-	TRBJ2-1	CASSLSPGDEQFF
TRBV9	once	TRBJ2-3	CASTQGASSLPDTQYF
TRBV27	-	TRBJ1-5	CASSLRGAGQPQHF
TRBV6-1	once	TRBJ1-4	CASRTRGQGYEKLFF
TRBV27	once	TRBJ1-5	CASSPMTGGSHQPQHF
TRBV4-1	-	TRBJ1-4	CASRQTGFSYEKLFF
TRBV14	-	TRBJ1-5	CASSQYSNQPQHF
TRBV5-1	-	TRBJ2-7	CASSLSEFYEQYF
TRBV18	once	TRBJ1-2	CASSQLSSAANYGYTF
TRBV19	-	TRBJ1-5	CASSITGGRQPQHF
TRBV6-1	-	TRBJ2-2	CASRETGTGELFF
TRBV18	-	TRBJ1-5	CASSPGDDQPQHF
TRBV20-1	-	TRBJ2-1	CSARGLGPQFF
TRBV7-6	-	TRBJ2-5	CASSIGVGETQYF
TRBV19	-	TRBJ1-2	CASSKAAPTGDGYGYTF
TRBV12-5	-	TRBJ1-6	CASGLVPREDSPLHF
TRBV6-5	-	TRBJ2-7	CASSREGTSVYEQYF
TRBV27	-	TRBJ2-2	CASRKAGQVAGELFF
TRBV7-9	-	TRBJ2-1	CASSPTGGSSYNEQFF
TRBV19	-	TRBJ1-5	CASRGQINQPQHF
TRBV5-1	-	TRBJ2-5	CASSFGAGVKDQETQYF
TRBV5-1	-	TRBJ1-2	CASSPKQGSGGYTF
TRBV30	-	TRBJ2-5	CAWSVRQETQYF
TRBV28	-	TRBJ2-3	CASSGRGADTQYF
TRBV4-3	-	TRBJ2-1	CASSQDFYNEQFF
TRBV5-5	once	TRBJ2-5	CASSSTVETQYF
TRBV6-4	-	TRBJ1-2	CASRRGEDYGYTF
TRBV18	-	TRBJ1-1	CASSPPTLGTLRTEAFF
TRBV6-1	-	TRBJ2-2	CASSFSGGGTGELFF
TRBV5-1	-	TRBJ2-6	CASSFGRPSGANVLTF